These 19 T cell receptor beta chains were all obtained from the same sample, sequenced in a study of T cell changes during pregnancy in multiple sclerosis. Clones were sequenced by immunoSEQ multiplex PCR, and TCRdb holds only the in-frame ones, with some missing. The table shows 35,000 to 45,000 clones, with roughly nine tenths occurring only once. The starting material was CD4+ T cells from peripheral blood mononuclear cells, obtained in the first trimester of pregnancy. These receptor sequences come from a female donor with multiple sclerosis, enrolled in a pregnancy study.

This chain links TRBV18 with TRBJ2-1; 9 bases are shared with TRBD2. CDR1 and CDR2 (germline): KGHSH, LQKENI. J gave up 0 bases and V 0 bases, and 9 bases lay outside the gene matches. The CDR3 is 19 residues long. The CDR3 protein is CASSPPLLSGRSSYNEQFF. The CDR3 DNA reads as TGTGCCAGCTCACCACCGCTCCTCAGCGGGAGGAGCTCCTACAATGAGCAGTTCTTC.

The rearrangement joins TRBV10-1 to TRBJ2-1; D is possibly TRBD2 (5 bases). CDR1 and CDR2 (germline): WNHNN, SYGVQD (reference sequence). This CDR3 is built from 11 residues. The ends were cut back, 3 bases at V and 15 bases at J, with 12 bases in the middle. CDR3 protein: CASSDLTRPFF. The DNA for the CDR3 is TGCGCCAGCAGTGACCTTACTAGACCGTTCTTC.

DNA for the CDR3: TGTGCCAGCAGCTTACAGGGCCTCCCCTTCTATGGCTACACCTTC. Its protein is CASSLQGLPFYGYTF. The rearrangement uses TRBV7-9 and TRBJ1-2; D perhaps matches TRBD1 (5 bases). Trimming took 2 bases from V and 4 from J, leaving 14 bases between them. This CDR3 is 15 amino acids long. Looked up from germline, CDR1 is SEHNR and CDR2 is FQNEAQ (reference sequence).

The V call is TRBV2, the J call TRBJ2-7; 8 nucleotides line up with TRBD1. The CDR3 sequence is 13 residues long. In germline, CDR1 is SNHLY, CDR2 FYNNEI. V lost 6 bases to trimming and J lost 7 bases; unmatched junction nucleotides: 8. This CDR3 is CASSRQGIGEQYF. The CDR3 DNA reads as TGTGCCAGCAGCAGACAGGGGATAGGAGAGCAGTACTTC.

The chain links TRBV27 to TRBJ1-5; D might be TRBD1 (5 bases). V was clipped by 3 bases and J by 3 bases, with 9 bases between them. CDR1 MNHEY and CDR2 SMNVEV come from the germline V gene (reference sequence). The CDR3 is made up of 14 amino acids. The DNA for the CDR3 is TGTGCCAGCAGTTTCGACAGACACAATCAGCCCCAGCATTTT. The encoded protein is CASSFDRHNQPQHF.

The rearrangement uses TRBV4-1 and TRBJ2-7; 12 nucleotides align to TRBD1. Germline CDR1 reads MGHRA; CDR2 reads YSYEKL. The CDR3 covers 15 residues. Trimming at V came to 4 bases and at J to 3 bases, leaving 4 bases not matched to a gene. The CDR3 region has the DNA TGCGCCAGCAGCCCCCGGGACAGGGGGCTCTACGAGCAGTACTTC. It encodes CASSPRDRGLYEQYF.

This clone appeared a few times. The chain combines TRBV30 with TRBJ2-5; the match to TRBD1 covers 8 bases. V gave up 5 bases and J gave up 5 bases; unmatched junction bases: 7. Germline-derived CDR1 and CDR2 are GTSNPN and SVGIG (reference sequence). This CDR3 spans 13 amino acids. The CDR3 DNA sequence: TGTGCCTGGGGGCAGGGGGCGCGGGAGACCCAGTACTTC. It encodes CAWGQGARETQYF.

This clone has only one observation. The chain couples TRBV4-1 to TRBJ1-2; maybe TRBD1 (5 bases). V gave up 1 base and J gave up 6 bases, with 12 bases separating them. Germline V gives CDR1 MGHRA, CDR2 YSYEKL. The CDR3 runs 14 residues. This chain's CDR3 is CASSQAERQNGYTF. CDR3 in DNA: TGCGCCAGCAGCCAAGCGGAAAGACAGAATGGCTACACCTTC.

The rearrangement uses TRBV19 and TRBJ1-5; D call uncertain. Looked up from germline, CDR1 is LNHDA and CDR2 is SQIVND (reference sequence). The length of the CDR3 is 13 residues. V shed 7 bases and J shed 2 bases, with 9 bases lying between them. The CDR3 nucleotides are TGTGCCAGTAAGGGAGGAGGCAATCAGCCCCAGCATTTT. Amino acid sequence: CASKGGGNQPQHF.

The CDR3 DNA sequence: TGTGCCAGCAGCTCCGATACGGGGGCGAACACCGGGGAGCTGTTTTTT. Protein sequence: CASSSDTGANTGELFF. This chain connects TRBV5-6 to TRBJ2-2; D is possibly TRBD2 (6 bases). The CDR3 spans 16 residues. The germline gives CDR1 SGHDT, CDR2 YYEEEE. V was shortened by 3 bases and J by 0 bases, with 12 bases between the two germline ends. Combining the CDR3 with reference TRBV5-6 and TRBJ2-2 gives the whole variable domain DAGVTQSPTHLIKTRGQQVTLRCSPKSGHDTVSWYQQALGQGPQFIFQYYEEEERQRGNFPDRFSGHQFPNYSSELNVNALLLGDSALYLCASSSDTGANTGELFFGEGSRLTVL.

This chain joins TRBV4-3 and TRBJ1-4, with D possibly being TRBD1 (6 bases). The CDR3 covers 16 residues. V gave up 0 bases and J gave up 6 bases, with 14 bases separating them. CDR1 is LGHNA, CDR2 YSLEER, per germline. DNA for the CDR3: TGCGCCAGCAGCCAAGATCTTGGGGGCACCTATGAAAAACTGTTTTTT. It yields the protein CASSQDLGGTYEKLFF.

The CDR3 here is CASSHPGTREYEQYF. The CDR3 DNA reads as TGTGCCAGCAGCCACCCCGGGACTAGGGAGTACGAGCAGTACTTC. This sequence joins TRBV11-2 and TRBJ2-7, with TRBD2 matching 8 bases. Losses at the gene ends were 5 bases for V and 4 bases for J; bases not matched to a gene: 10. CDR3 length: 15 amino acids. Germline V gene lookup returns CDR1 SGHAT and CDR2 FQNNGV. Full variable domain (rest looked up from reference TRBV11-2 and TRBJ2-7): EAGVAQSPRYKIIEKRQSVAFWCNPISGHATLYWYQQILGQGPKLLIQFQNNGVVDDSQLPKDRFSAERLKGVDSTLKIQPAKLEDSAVYLCASSHPGTREYEQYFGPGTRLTVT.

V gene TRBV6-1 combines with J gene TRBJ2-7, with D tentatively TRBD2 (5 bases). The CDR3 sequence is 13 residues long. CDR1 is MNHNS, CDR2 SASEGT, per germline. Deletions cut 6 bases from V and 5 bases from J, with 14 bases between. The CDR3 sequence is CASRSRLANEQYF. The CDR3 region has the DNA TGTGCCAGCAGAAGTCGGCTAGCTAACGAGCAGTACTTC.

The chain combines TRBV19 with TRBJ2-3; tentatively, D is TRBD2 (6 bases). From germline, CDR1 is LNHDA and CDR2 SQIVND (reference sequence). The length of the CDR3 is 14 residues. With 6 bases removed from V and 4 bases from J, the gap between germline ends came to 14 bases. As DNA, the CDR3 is TGTGCCAGTAGGACCCCGGGAGCGGCAGATACGCAGTATTTT. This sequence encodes CASRTPGAADTQYF.

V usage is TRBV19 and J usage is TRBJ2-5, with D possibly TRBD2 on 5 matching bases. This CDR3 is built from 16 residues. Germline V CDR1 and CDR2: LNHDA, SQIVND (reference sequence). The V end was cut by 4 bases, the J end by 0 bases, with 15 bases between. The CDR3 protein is CASSKGSGPYQETQYF. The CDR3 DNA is TGTGCCAGTAGTAAAGGCAGCGGACCTTACCAAGAGACCCAGTACTTC.

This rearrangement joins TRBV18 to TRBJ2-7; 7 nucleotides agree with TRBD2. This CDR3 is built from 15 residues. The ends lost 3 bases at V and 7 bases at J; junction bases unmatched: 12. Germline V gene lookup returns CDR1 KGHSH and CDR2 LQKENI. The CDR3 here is CASSPGRVREGEQYF. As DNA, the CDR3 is TGTGCCAGCTCACCGGGGAGGGTACGTGAGGGGGAGCAGTACTTC.

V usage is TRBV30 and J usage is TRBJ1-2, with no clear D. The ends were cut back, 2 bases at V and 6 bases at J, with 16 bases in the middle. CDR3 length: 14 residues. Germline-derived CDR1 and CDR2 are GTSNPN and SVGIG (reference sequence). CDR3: CAWSKLKNSHGYTF. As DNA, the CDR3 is TGTGCCTGGAGTAAGTTAAAGAACAGCCATGGCTACACCTTC.

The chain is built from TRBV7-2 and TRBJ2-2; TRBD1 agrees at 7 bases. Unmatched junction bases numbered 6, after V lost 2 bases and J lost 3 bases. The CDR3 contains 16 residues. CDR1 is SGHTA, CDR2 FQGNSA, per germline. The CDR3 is CASSLQPTGYTGELFF. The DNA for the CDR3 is TGTGCCAGCAGCTTACAGCCGACAGGGTACACCGGGGAGCTGTTTTTT. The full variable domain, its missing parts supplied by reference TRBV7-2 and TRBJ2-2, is GAGVSQSPSNKVTEKGKDVELRCDPISGHTALYWYRQSLGQGLEFLIYFQGNSAPDKSGLPSDRFSAERTGGSVSTLTIQRTQQEDSAVYLCASSLQPTGYTGELFFGEGSRLTVL.

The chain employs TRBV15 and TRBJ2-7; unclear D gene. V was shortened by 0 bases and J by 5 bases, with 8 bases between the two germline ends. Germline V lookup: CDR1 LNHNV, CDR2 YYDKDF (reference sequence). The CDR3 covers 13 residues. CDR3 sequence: CATSRDRTDEQYF. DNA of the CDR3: TGTGCCACCAGCAGAGATAGAACCGACGAGCAGTACTTC.